This TCR beta chain comes out of a study of breast tumors, draining lymph nodes, adjacent tissues. Study conclusions and caveats: Luminal-like breast cancer showed significantly higher tumor–nontumor repertoire similarity than basal-like. Data fit most tumor T cells coming from lymph node, expanding in tumor. Tumors had less TCR diversity than lymph nodes, more than nontumor tissue.

MiXCR, run by TCRdb on the multiplex PCR reads, gives a single entry per CDR3 protein. This sample has some 170,000 distinct CDR3 sequences, with about 34% found just once. Breast cancer patients provided tissue from their axillary draining lymph nodes. This clonotype was recorded many times. Its antigen is not known. This CDR3 contains 15 residues. V gave up 3 bases and J gave up 5 bases; unmatched junction bases: 5. From germline, CDR1 is SGHAT and CDR2 FQNNGV. This chain links TRBV11-2 with TRBJ2-1; 9 bases match TRBD2. The TCR was taken from a female donor with breast cancer. Some clones in this sample may be carry-over from other donors' samples. Specimen: axillary lymph node tissue. The DNA for the CDR3 is TGTGCCAGCAGCTTTGAAGCGGGAGGCCACAATGAGCAGTTCTTC. Protein product: CASSFEAGGHNEQFF.